This T cell receptor (beta chain) appears in the sequencing data of a study of CD8 T cells in Susac syndrome. Turning to the study itself: Among the Susac syndrome patients sequenced, six had active disease and roughly 8 were in remission.

This CDR3 contains 15 residues. Germline V gene lookup returns CDR1 SNHLY and CDR2 FYNNEI. Trimming removed 3 bases at V and 2 bases at J, with 12 bases between. RNA in amounts of about 0.5 to 1 ug was reverse transcribed with random hexamers. Across 54 Vbeta and 13 Jbeta, TCR beta CDR3 was amplified with immunoSEQ multiplex PCR. A single record per CDR3 protein comes from TCRdb applying MiXCR to the immunoSEQ multiplex PCR reads. The repertoire holds fewer than 200,000 distinct CDR3 sequences, with about 91% as singletons. Negative isolation yielded CD8+ and CD4+ T cells; FACS enriched TEMRA cells. The sample consisted of CD4+ T cells from PBMCs. V and J are TRBV2 and TRBJ2-3; perhaps TRBD2 as D (5 bases). This receptor was identified in a human donor with Susac syndrome. CDR3 sequence: CASSERETNTDTQYF. As DNA, the CDR3 is TGTGCCAGCAGTGAGAGGGAGACCAACACAGATACGCAGTATTTT.